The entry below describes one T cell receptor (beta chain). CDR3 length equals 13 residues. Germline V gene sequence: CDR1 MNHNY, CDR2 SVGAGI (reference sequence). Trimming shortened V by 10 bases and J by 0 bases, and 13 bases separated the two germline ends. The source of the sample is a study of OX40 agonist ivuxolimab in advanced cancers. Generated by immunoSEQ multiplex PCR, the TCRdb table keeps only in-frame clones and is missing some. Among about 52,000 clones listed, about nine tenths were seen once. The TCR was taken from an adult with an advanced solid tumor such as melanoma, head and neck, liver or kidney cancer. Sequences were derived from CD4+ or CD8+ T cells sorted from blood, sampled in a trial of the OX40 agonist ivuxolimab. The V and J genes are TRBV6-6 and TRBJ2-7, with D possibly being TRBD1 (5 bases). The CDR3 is CATRQLSSYEQYF. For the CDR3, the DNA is TGTGCCACCCGACAGCTCTCCTCCTACGAGCAGTACTTC.